A selection of T cell receptor beta chains follows, all from one sample in a study of shared clonotypes between healthy human individuals. The table came from immunoSEQ multiplex PCR; TCRdb's copy has only in-frame clones and leaves some out. The sample lists about 2 million clones, approximately 95% occurring once. The sequenced sample was naive CD8+ T cells sorted from blood. These receptors all stem from a man younger than 35 in good health. The CDR3 runs from the conserved cysteine through the conserved F or W. D genes are given only for firm matches. Clone size is not always given. Where it is, it says once, few, many or a class for expanded clones.

V,J,length,D,size,CDR3,DNA
TRBV7-9,TRBJ2-5,12,.,.,CASRASQETQYF,TGTGCCAGCAGGGCAAGCCAAGAGACCCAGTACTTC
TRBV13,TRBJ2-2,13,.,.,CASSYGGTGELFF,TGTGCCAGCAGCTACGGGGGTACCGGGGAGCTGTTTTTT
TRBV19,TRBJ2-7,12,.,once,CASKGVSYEQYF,TGTGCCAGTAAGGGCGTTTCCTACGAGCAGTACTTC
TRBV7-9,TRBJ2-3,14,.,.,CASSLVASTDTQYF,TGTGCCAGCAGCTTAGTTGCCTCGACAGATACGCAGTATTTT
TRBV11-2,TRBJ2-1,16,TRBD2,.,CASSLGELAVGNEQFF,TGTGCCAGCAGCTTAGGGGAACTAGCGGTTGGCAATGAGCAGTTCTTC
TRBV6-6,TRBJ1-5,13,.,.,CASSRYANQPQHF,TGTGCCAGCAGCCGCTATGCGAATCAGCCCCAGCATTTT
TRBV13,TRBJ2-3,13,.,.,CASSSEYEDTQYF,TGTGCCAGCAGCTCCGAGTATGAAGATACGCAGTATTTT
TRBV10-2,TRBJ2-7,14,TRBD2,.,CATWEPSGTNEQYF,TGCGCCACCTGGGAGCCTAGCGGGACTAACGAGCAGTACTTC
TRBV4-1,TRBJ2-7,14,.,.,CASSQERVGLEQYF,TGCGCCAGCAGCCAAGAAAGGGTTGGTTTGGAGCAGTACTTC
TRBV19,TRBJ1-5,15,.,.,CASSTDGYSNQPQHF,TGTGCCAGTAGTACAGATGGGTATAGCAATCAGCCCCAGCATTTT
TRBV15,TRBJ1-1,13,.,.,CATSSAMNTEAFF,TGTGCCACCAGCAGCGCCATGAACACTGAAGCTTTCTTT
TRBV27,TRBJ2-7,15,TRBD2,.,CASSLLASGSYEQYF,TGTGCCAGCAGTTTGCTCGCTAGCGGTTCCTACGAGCAGTACTTC
TRBV19,TRBJ1-5,14,.,few,CATDTAYSNQPQHF,TGTGCCACCGATACAGCTTATAGCAATCAGCCCCAGCATTTT
TRBV11-2,TRBJ1-2,13,.,.,CASSLSGDYGYTF,TGTGCCAGCAGCTTAAGTGGGGACTATGGCTACACCTTC
TRBV9,TRBJ1-1,15,.,.,CASSVEAHQNTEAFF,TGTGCCAGCAGCGTAGAGGCACATCAGAACACTGAAGCTTTCTTT
TRBV13,TRBJ2-7,14,.,.,CASSLGQGPYEQYF,TGTGCCAGCAGCTTAGGCCAGGGTCCGTACGAGCAGTACTTC
TRBV5-1,TRBJ1-2,14,TRBD1,.,CASSPGTGWYGYTF,TGCGCCAGCAGCCCCGGGACAGGGTGGTATGGCTACACCTTC
TRBV14,TRBJ2-1,12,.,.,CASSQVHYEQFF,TGTGCCAGCAGCCAAGTTCATTATGAGCAGTTCTTC
TRBV7-9,TRBJ1-6,14,.,.,CASSLEFLNSPLHF,TGTGCCAGCAGCTTAGAGTTCCTTAATTCACCCCTCCACTTT
TRBV4-2,TRBJ2-7,14,.,once,CASSQDERGYEQYF,TGTGCCAGCAGCCAAGATGAAAGGGGATACGAGCAGTACTTC
TRBV11-2,TRBJ1-2,13,.,.,CASSLDGGDGYTF,TGTGCCAGCAGCTTGGACGGCGGGGATGGCTACACCTTC
TRBV9,TRBJ1-1,16,.,once,CASSVGIDDYQAEAFF,TGTGCCAGCAGCGTAGGAATAGACGACTACCAGGCTGAAGCTTTCTTT
TRBV29-1,TRBJ2-1,13,.,.,CSIEWGTHNEQFF,TGCAGCATTGAATGGGGGACTCACAATGAGCAGTTCTTC
TRBV27,TRBJ1-1,15,.,.,CASSLSPGAGTEAFF,TGTGCCAGCAGTTTAAGTCCGGGGGCGGGTACTGAAGCTTTCTTT
TRBV30,TRBJ2-7,13,TRBD2,many,CAWSRGGNYEQYF,TGTGCCTGGAGTAGGGGAGGGAACTACGAGCAGTACTTC
TRBV19,TRBJ1-6,14,.,few,CASSMPGSDSPLHF,TGTGCCAGTAGTATGCCAGGGTCGGATTCACCCCTCCACTTT
TRBV9,TRBJ1-2,12,TRBD1,.,CASSGDSPGYTF,TGTGCCAGCAGCGGGGACAGCCCGGGCTACACCTTC